The TCR beta chain under discussion was sequenced for a study of blood T cells in healthy people across ages. General observations from the study: PBMCs were not sorted, which prevented a conclusive comparison of naive versus antigen-experienced cells. Relative to aged donors, long-lived donors carried more naive CD4+ cells and displayed higher diversity. Unknown CMV status may confound age-related changes in expanded clones.

A second PCR of 7 to 11 cycles used a sample-barcoded 5' primer and a J-beta primer mix. TCRdb re-called the 5' RACE reads through MiXCR, storing one row per CDR3 protein. Found here are approximately 810,000 distinct CDR3 sequences, under 40% of them singletons; the top ten hold approximately 13%. Each sample yielded at least 6.5 million isolated PBMCs. V was trimmed by 0 bases and J by 0 bases, leaving 10 bases between them. The CDR3 sequence is 16 residues long. Per germline, CDR1 LGHNA and CDR2 YNFKEQ. This clonotype was detected ten times or more. No antigen is known for it. This sequence was found in a man aged 18 to 29 in good health. V is TRBV4-2 and J is TRBJ2-3, with D possibly matching TRBD2 (6 bases). Sequencing was performed on blood. The CDR3 here is CASSQDTSSSTDTQYF. The CDR3, as DNA: TGTGCCAGCAGCCAAGATACTAGCTCGAGCACAGATACGCAGTATTTT.